The source of this TCR beta chain is a study of blood T cells in healthy people across ages. Study outcomes and limitations: Nothing was known about donor CMV status, and this possibly confounded expanded clonotype changes.

This clonotype has just a few counts. Antigen: not known. Primed by a sample-barcoded 5' primer and a J-beta primer mix, a second PCR proceeded for 7 to 11 cycles. MiXCR, applied by TCRdb to the 5' RACE reads, yields one record per CDR3 protein. The sample carries under 1,000,000 distinct CDR3 sequences, 35% to 40% recorded once. The CDR3 has 14 residues. The germline CDR1 and CDR2 sequences are SQVTM and ANQGSEA. Trimming left V 4 bases short and J 3 bases short, with 15 bases between. Sequencing was carried out using blood. The chain employs TRBV29-1 and TRBJ1-2; D unresolved. This TCR was sampled from a man aged 18 to 29 in good health. The CDR3 protein is CSVVTLLGDYGYTF. In DNA form, the CDR3 reads TGCAGCGTTGTAACACTGCTTGGTGACTATGGCTACACCTTC.